This T cell receptor beta chain is drawn from a study of cytomegalovirus exposure and HLA in healthy donors. Study-wide findings and caveats: The classifier reportedly diagnosed cytomegalovirus status with high sensitivity and specificity.

As concerns this clone: Its specificity is not known.

The primer mix had 60 Vbeta and 13 Jbeta primers. Sequenced by immunoSEQ multiplex PCR; TCRdb stores in-frame clones only, minus some. Among over 95,000 clones listed, about 70% were seen once. This CDR3 is built from 13 residues. V was clipped by 6 bases and J by 0 bases, with 11 bases between them. The germline CDR1 and CDR2 sequences are SQVTM and ANQGSEA. Healthy donors of bone marrow made up the group. Specimen: PBMCs. The chain couples TRBV29-1 to TRBJ1-1; D call uncertain. The TCR originated in a human donor in good health. The chain's CDR3 is CSVRGQMNTEAFF. DNA for the CDR3: TGCAGCGTCAGAGGGCAGATGAACACTGAAGCTTTCTTT.